This paragraph reports one TCR beta chain. Its antigen is unidentified. TCR sequencing used cDNA made by reverse transcription of extracted RNA. Produced via immunoSEQ multiplex PCR; TCRdb's table is partial and in-frame only. The table includes a few hundred thousand clones, roughly 63% detected once. Treatment meaning: oral pan-JAK inhibitor, 5-10 mg twice daily. Sorting from PBMCs produced CD4+ and CD8+ T cells. This CDR3 has 15 amino acids. Per the germline V gene, CDR1 is SEHNR and CDR2 is FQNEAQ (reference sequence). V dropped 5 bases and J dropped 0 bases, with 12 bases sitting between them. This specimen belongs to a study of CD8+ T cells in alopecia areata. Study as a whole: Each day, treated patients took oral tofacitinib twice, at 5 to 10 mg per dose.

Study-wide points: In scalp, tofacitinib significantly decreased clonality and expanded CD8+ clones among the top 100.

The chain is built from TRBV7-9 and TRBJ2-3; D is undetermined. The specimen comprised CD4+ T cells sorted from blood, sampled at approximately week 51, from a patient treated with tofacitinib. This TCR was recovered from a human donor with alopecia areata. CDR3 nucleotide sequence: TGTGCCAGCAGCCCCTACTTCCAGAGCACAGATACGCAGTATTTT. This encodes CASSPYFQSTDTQYF.